The 7 T cell receptor beta chains below all came from one sample that was sequenced in a study of blood T cell repertoires in COVID-19. Clones were read by immunoSEQ multiplex PCR, and TCRdb kept only the in-frame ones, dropping some. The table has about 220,000 clones, about 80% seen once. Sample: peripheral blood. Source of these receptors: a woman aged 55 to 70 with acute or convalescent COVID-19.

This chain links TRBV6-1 with TRBJ2-5, with 8 nucleotides matching TRBD1. The V and J ends lost 2 bases and 4 bases, in that order; junction bases with no gene match: 6. Germline-derived CDR1 and CDR2 are MNHNS and SASEGT. This CDR3 comprises 15 residues. The CDR3 protein is CASSESTGGSETQYF. As DNA, the CDR3 is TGTGCCAGCAGTGAATCAACAGGGGGGTCAGAGACCCAGTACTTC.

Points on this clone: Other DNA variants within this sample encode the same CDR3. V is TRBV28 and J is TRBJ1-4; no reliable D call. The CDR3 is 12 residues long. Germline V gene data show CDR1 as MDHEN and CDR2 as SYDVKM. V gave up 4 bases and J gave up 5 bases, with 5 bases separating them. The CDR3 DNA reads TGTGCCAGCAGTTCTCGGAATGAAAAACTGTTTTTT. Its protein product is CASSSRNEKLFF.

The V and J genes are TRBV9 and TRBJ2-1; a possible D gene is TRBD2 (6 bases). This CDR3 contains 15 residues. CDR1 is SGDLS and CDR2 is YYNGEE in the germline V gene. Trimming stripped 0 bases from V and 2 bases from J, with 9 bases between. Written as DNA, the CDR3 is TGTGCCAGCAGCGTAGATTGGGGGGCCTACAATGAGCAGTTCTTC. Protein sequence: CASSVDWGAYNEQFF.

This chain links TRBV11-2 with TRBJ2-7, with TRBD2 matching over 16 bases. This CDR3 is built from 15 residues. Germline CDR1 is SGHAT and CDR2 is FQNNGV. With 4 bases clipped from V and 4 bases from J, the junction kept 1 base outside the gene matches. The CDR3 here is CASSSGLAGGYEQYF. Written as DNA, the CDR3 is TGTGCCAGCAGCTCGGGACTAGCGGGGGGGTACGAGCAGTACTTC.

The genes are TRBV6-5 and TRBJ2-1, with 12 bases matching TRBD2. Germline values: CDR1 MNHEY, CDR2 SVGAGI. J was trimmed by 7 bases and V by 6 bases; bases with no gene match: 4. CDR3 length equals 14 residues. DNA for the CDR3: TGTGCCAGCAGGACTAGCGGGGGACCAAATGAGCAGTTCTTC. As protein: CASRTSGGPNEQFF.

The J gene is TRBJ1-6, the V gene TRBV19; 10 bases align to TRBD1. The CDR3 length is 14 residues. In germline, CDR1 is LNHDA, CDR2 SQIVND (reference sequence). The V and J ends lost 4 bases and 10 bases, in that order; junction bases with no gene match: 4. The CDR3: CASSRDRGRSPLHF. DNA of the CDR3: TGTGCCAGTAGTAGGGACAGGGGACGCTCACCCCTCCACTTT. The full variable domain, completed using reference TRBV19 and TRBJ1-6, is DGGITQSPKYLFRKEGQNVTLSCEQNLNHDAMYWYRQDPGQGLRLIYYSQIVNDFQKGDIAEGYSVSREKKESFPLTVTSAQKNPTAFYLCASSRDRGRSPLHFGNGTRLTVT.

This rearrangement joins TRBV6-7 to TRBJ1-3; D remains unclear. TRBV6-7 is filed as an ORF, its function uncertain. The CDR3 runs to 15 residues. Trimming shortened V by 5 bases and J by 2 bases, and 13 bases separated the two germline ends. The CDR3 reads CASSQKITTGNTIYF. CDR3 coding DNA: TGTGCCAGCAGTCAAAAAATCACTACTGGAAACACCATATATTTT.